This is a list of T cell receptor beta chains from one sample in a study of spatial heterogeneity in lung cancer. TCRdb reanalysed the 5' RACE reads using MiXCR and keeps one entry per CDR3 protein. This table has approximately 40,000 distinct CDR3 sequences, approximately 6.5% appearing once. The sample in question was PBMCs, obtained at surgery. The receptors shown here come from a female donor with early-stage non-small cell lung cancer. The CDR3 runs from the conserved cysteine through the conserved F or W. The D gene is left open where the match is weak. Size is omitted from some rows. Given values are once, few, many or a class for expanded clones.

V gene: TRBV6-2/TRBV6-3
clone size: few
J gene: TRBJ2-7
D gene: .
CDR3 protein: CASSYGPRQYF
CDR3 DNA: TGTGCCAGCAGCTACGGACCCCGCCAGTACTTC

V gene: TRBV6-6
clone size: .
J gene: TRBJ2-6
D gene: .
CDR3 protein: CASSYSGASSGANVLTF
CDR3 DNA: TGTGCCAGCAGTTACTCGGGGGCAAGCTCTGGGGCCAACGTCCTGACTTTC

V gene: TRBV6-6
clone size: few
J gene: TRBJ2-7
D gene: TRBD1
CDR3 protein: CASSSPGQGGNEQYF
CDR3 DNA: TGTGCCAGCAGTTCCCCGGGACAGGGGGGAAACGAGCAGTACTTC

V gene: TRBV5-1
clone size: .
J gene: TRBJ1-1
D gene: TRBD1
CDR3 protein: CASSLQGVNTEAFF
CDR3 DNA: TGCGCCAGCAGCCTGCAGGGGGTGAACACTGAAGCTTTCTTT

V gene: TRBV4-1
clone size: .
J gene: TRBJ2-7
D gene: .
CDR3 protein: CASSQDLVREQYF
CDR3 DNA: TGCGCCAGCAGCCAAGATCTAGTCAGAGAGCAGTACTTC

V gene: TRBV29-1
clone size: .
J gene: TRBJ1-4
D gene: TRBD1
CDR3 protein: CSVLTGSEKLFF
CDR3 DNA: TGCAGCGTATTGACAGGGAGTGAAAAACTGTTTTTT

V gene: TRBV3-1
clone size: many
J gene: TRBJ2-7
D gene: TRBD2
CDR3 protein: CASSPTSGDSYEQYF
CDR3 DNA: TGTGCCAGCAGCCCCACTAGCGGGGACTCCTACGAGCAGTACTTC

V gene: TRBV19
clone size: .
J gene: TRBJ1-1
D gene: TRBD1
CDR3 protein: CASSMRDRGQTEAFF
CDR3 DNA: TGTGCCAGTAGTATGCGGGACAGGGGTCAAACTGAAGCTTTCTTT

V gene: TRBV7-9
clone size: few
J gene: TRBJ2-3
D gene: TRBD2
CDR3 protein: CASSQRGGRTDTQYF
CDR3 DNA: TGTGCCAGCAGCCAGCGGGGGGGCAGGACAGATACGCAGTATTTT

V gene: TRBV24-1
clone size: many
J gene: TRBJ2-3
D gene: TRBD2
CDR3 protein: CATSDPGTSGGTSTDTQYF
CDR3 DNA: TGTGCCACCAGTGATCCCGGGACTAGCGGGGGAACTAGCACAGATACGCAGTATTTT

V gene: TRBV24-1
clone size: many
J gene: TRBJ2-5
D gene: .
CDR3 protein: CATSDSRKETQYF
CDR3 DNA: TGTGCCACCAGTGATAGCAGAAAAGAGACCCAGTACTTC

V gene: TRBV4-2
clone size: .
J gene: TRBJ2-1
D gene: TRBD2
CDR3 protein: CASSQNPLAGGQGEQFF
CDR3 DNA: TGTGCCAGCAGCCAAAATCCCCTAGCGGGGGGGCAGGGTGAGCAGTTCTTC

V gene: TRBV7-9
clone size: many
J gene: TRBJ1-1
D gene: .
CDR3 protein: CASSLGGGRERVEAFF
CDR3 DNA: TGTGCCAGCAGCTTAGGTGGAGGCAGGGAGAGGGTTGAAGCTTTCTTT

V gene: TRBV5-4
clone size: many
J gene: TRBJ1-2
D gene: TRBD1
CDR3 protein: CASSPTGQSNYGYTF
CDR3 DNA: TGTGCCAGCAGCCCGACGGGACAGAGTAACTATGGCTACACCTTC

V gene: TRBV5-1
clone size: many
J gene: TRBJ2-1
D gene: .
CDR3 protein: CASSLEGQNEQFF
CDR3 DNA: TGCGCCAGCAGCTTGGAGGGGCAAAATGAGCAGTTCTTC

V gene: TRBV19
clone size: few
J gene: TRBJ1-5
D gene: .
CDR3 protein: CASSIVLTRGYSNQPQHF
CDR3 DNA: TGTGCCAGTAGTATTGTATTGACAAGGGGGTATAGCAATCAGCCCCAGCATTTT

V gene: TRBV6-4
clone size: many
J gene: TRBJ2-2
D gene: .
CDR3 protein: CASQTLANTGELFF
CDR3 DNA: TGTGCCAGCCAGACATTGGCGAACACCGGGGAGCTGTTTTTT

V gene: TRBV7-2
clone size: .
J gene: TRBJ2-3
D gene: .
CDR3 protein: CASSPPADTQYF
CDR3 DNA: TGTGCCAGCAGCCCCCCCGCAGATACGCAGTATTTT

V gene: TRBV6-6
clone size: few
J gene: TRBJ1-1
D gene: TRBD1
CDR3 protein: CASSYSRGTGNTEAFF
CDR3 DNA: TGTGCCAGCAGTTACTCGAGGGGGACAGGGAACACTGAAGCTTTCTTT

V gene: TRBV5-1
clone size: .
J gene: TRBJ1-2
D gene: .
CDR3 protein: CASSRDRFSDGYTF
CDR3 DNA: TGCGCCAGCAGCAGAGACAGGTTCTCTGATGGCTACACCTTC

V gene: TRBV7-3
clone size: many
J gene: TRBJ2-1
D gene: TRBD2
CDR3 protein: CASSFGTSENEQFF
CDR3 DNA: TGTGCCAGCAGCTTTGGGACTAGCGAAAATGAGCAGTTCTTC

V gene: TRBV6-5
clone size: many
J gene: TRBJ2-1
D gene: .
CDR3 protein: CASSYSRAVYNEQFF
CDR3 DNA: TGTGCCAGCAGTTACTCGCGGGCCGTCTACAATGAGCAGTTCTTC

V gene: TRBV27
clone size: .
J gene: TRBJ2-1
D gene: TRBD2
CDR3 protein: CASSFATSGGYEQFF
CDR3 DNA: TGTGCCAGCAGTTTCGCGACTAGCGGGGGCTATGAGCAGTTCTTC

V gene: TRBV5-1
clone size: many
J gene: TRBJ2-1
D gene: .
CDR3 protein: CASSLVAGSQSYNEQFF
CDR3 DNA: TGCGCCAGCAGCTTGGTGGCGGGTTCCCAATCCTACAATGAGCAGTTCTTC

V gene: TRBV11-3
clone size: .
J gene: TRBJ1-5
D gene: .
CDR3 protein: CASSLVGPPGLPGVNQPQHF
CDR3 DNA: TGTGCCAGCAGCTTAGTAGGGCCACCGGGCTTACCGGGGGTCAATCAGCCCCAGCATTTT

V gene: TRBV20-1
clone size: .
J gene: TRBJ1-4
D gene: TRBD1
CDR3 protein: CSATDRGNEKLFF
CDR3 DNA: TGCAGTGCTACCGACAGGGGAAATGAAAAACTGTTTTTT

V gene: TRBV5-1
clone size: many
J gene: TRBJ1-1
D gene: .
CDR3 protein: CASSLDTEAFF
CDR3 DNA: TGCGCCAGCAGCTTGGACACTGAAGCTTTCTTT

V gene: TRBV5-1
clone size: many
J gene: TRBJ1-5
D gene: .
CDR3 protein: CASSLGPIDSNQPQHF
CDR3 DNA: TGCGCCAGCAGCTTGGGACCGATTGATAGCAATCAGCCCCAGCATTTT

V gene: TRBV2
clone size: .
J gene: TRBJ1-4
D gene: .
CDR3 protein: CASSGASFNEKLFF
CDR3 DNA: TGTGCCAGCAGTGGGGCCAGCTTTAATGAAAAACTGTTTTTT

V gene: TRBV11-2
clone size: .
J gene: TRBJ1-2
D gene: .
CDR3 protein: CVSSFNRDYGYTF
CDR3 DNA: TGTGTCAGCAGCTTCAACAGGGACTATGGCTACACCTTC

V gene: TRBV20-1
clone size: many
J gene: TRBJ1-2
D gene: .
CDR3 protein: CSAVLGHPYGYTF
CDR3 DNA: TGCAGTGCAGTGTTGGGACACCCCTATGGCTACACCTTC

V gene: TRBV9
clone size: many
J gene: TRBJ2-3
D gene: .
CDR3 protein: CASSVGSNTDTQYF
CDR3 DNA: TGTGCCAGCAGCGTAGGTTCGAACACAGATACGCAGTATTTT

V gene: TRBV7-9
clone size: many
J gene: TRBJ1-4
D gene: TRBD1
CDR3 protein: CASSLQPGQSKLFF
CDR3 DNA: TGTGCCAGCAGCCTTCAACCGGGACAGTCAAAACTGTTTTTT

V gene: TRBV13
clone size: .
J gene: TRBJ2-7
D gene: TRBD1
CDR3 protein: CASSLDRVEQYF
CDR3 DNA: TGTGCCAGCAGCCTAGACAGGGTCGAGCAGTACTTC

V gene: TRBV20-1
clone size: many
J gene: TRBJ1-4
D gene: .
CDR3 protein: CSARAPPGVEKLFF
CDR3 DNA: TGCAGTGCTAGAGCCCCGCCGGGGGTTGAAAAACTGTTTTTT

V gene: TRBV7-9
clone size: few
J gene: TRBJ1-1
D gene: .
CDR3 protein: CASSLAGARGEAFF
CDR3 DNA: TGTGCCAGCAGCTTAGCGGGGGCCCGCGGTGAAGCTTTCTTT

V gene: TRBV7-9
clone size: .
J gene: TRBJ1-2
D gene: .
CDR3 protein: CASSLVGAFDYTF
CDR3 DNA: TGTGCCAGCAGCTTAGTAGGGGCCTTTGACTACACCTTC

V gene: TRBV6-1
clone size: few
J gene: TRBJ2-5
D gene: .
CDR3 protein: CASNSRGGQETQYF
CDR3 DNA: TGTGCCAGCAACTCAAGGGGCGGTCAAGAGACCCAGTACTTC

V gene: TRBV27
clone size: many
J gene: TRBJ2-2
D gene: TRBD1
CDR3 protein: CASSEWDRGARTGELFF
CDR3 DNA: TGTGCCAGCAGTGAGTGGGACAGGGGAGCGCGGACCGGGGAGCTGTTTTTT

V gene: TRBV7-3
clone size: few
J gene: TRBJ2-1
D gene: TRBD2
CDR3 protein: CASSLQSGVSGGEQFF
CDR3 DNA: TGTGCCAGCAGCCTACAGAGCGGGGTCTCGGGCGGTGAGCAGTTCTTC

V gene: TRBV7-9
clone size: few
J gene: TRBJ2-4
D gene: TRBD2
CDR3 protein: CASSLAPSGGGHVAKNIQYF
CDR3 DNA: TGTGCCAGCAGCTTAGCCCCCTCGGGGGGGGGCCATGTTGCCAAAAACATTCAGTACTTC